The 28 T cell receptor beta chains given below trace back to one sample, sequenced in a study of T cell responses to AZD1222 COVID-19 vaccine. Here immunoSEQ multiplex PCR was the method, and the copy in TCRdb shows in-frame clones only, minus some. The repertoire holds 90,000 to 150,000 clones, with around 90% as singletons. Sample: peripheral blood, taken 28 days after the second AZD1222 dose. These receptors all come from an adult who received the AZD1222 COVID-19 vaccine.

This chain joins TRBV14 and TRBJ2-1; TRBD2 agrees at 10 bases. The CDR3 contains 12 residues. V was pared by 2 bases and J by 12 bases, with 1 base of the junction left unmatched. Germline CDR1 SGHDN, CDR2 FVKESK. The DNA for the CDR3 is TGTGCCAGCAGCCAAATAGCGGGGGGGCAGTTCTTC. Translating gives CASSQIAGGQFF.

The gene calls are TRBV10-3 and TRBJ1-2; 9 positions match TRBD1. V was clipped by 7 bases and J by 3 bases; unmatched bases: 3. This CDR3 contains 13 residues. The germline gives CDR1 ENHRY, CDR2 SYGVKD. CDR3 residues: CAIKGQGHYGYTF. The CDR3 DNA reads TGTGCCATCAAGGGACAGGGTCACTATGGCTACACCTTC.

The CDR3 bases are TGTGCCAGCAGCTTAGGTACGGGGGCAGGCGATGAGCAGTTCTTC. It yields the protein CASSLGTGAGDEQFF. The chain combines TRBV11-3 with TRBJ2-1; possibly TRBD1 or TRBD2 for D (6 bases each). Germline CDR1 is SGHNT and CDR2 is YENEEA. V was trimmed by 1 base and J by 8 bases, leaving 15 bases between them. The CDR3 is 15 residues long.

This chain links TRBV6-5 with TRBJ1-1; D is perhaps TRBD1 (6 bases). Germline V lookup: CDR1 MNHEY, CDR2 SVGAGI. With 4 bases removed from V and 4 bases from J, the gap between germline ends came to 19 bases. CDR3 size: 16 residues. The CDR3 region has the DNA TGTGCCAGCAGTTCACCCTCAATGAGGGGGAGCACTGAAGCTTTCTTT. Translation gives CASSSPSMRGSTEAFF.

This chain uses TRBV6-5 with TRBJ1-6; TRBD1 aligns across 7 bases. The CDR3 is 15 amino acids. The V segment lost 7 bases and the J segment 7 bases; nucleotides outside the gene matches: 10. Germline lookup yields CDR1 MNHEY and CDR2 SVGAGI. Here the CDR3 reads CASIPYGTENSPLHF. The CDR3 region has the DNA TGTGCCAGCATCCCGTACGGGACAGAAAATTCACCCCTCCACTTT.

The chain uses TRBV24-1 and TRBJ1-3; no clear D gene. Trimming shortened V by 5 bases and J by 0 bases, and 10 bases separated the two germline ends. Germline CDR1 reads KGHDR; CDR2 reads SFDVKD. CDR3 length: 15 amino acids. In DNA form, the CDR3 reads TGTGCCACCAGTGGCGGGCCTAACTCTGGAAACACCATATATTTT. This sequence encodes CATSGGPNSGNTIYF.

The V and J genes are TRBV5-1 and TRBJ1-4, with D uncertain. The germline V and J ends were trimmed by 0 bases and 4 bases, with 13 bases remaining between them. In germline, CDR1 is SGHRS, CDR2 YFSETQ. The CDR3 extends over 16 amino acids. The DNA of the CDR3 is TGCGCCAGCAGCTTGGCCGGGTCAGCTTTTAATGAAAAACTGTTTTTT. Its protein product is CASSLAGSAFNEKLFF.

The table lists this clone with a count of one. V usage is TRBV6-2 or TRBV6-3 and J usage is TRBJ2-1; D is possibly TRBD2 (6 bases). Germline V gives CDR1 MNHEY, CDR2 SVGEGT. Trimming left V 6 bases short and J 4 bases short, with 10 bases between. The CDR3 sequence is 13 residues long. The CDR3 loop reads CASSPGEYNEQFF. The CDR3 DNA follows: TGTGCCAGCAGCCCGGGAGAGTACAATGAGCAGTTCTTC.

The chain carries TRBV5-8 and TRBJ2-2, with 10 bases fitting TRBD2. CDR1 is SGHTS and CDR2 is YDEGEE in the germline V gene. Trimming cost V 1 base and J 2 bases; bases outside gene matches: 5. CDR3 length: 17 residues. The DNA of the CDR3 is TGTGCCAGCAGCTTGATCCGGACTAGCGGAAACACCGGGGAGCTGTTTTTT. Translating gives CASSLIRTSGNTGELFF.

V usage is TRBV9 and J usage is TRBJ1-4; D not resolved. Germline values: CDR1 SGDLS, CDR2 YYNGEE. Trimming stripped 2 bases from V and 4 bases from J, with 12 bases between. The CDR3 contains 15 residues. The CDR3 loop reads CASSVGPANNEKLFF. The CDR3, as DNA: TGTGCCAGCAGCGTCGGTCCAGCCAATAATGAAAAACTGTTTTTT. Full variable domain (missing parts from reference TRBV9 and TRBJ1-4): DSGVTQTPKHLITATGQRVTLRCSPRSGDLSVYWYQQSLDQGLQFLIQYYNGEERAKGNILERFSAQQFPDLHSELNLSSLELGDSALYFCASSVGPANNEKLFFGSGTQLSVL.

This clone is a singleton in its sample. The CDR3 loop is CASSPKASQPNTEAFF. DNA for the CDR3: TGTGCCAGCAGTCCCAAGGCTAGTCAGCCAAACACTGAAGCTTTCTTT. V and J are TRBV6-2 or TRBV6-3 and TRBJ1-1; D not certain. The CDR3 runs to 16 residues. The germline V gene encodes CDR1 MNHEY and CDR2 SVGEGT. Trimming took 5 bases from V and 2 from J, leaving 18 bases between them.

The chain links TRBV12-3 or TRBV12-4 to TRBJ2-7; D is undetermined. V lost 3 bases to trimming and J lost 0 bases, with 6 bases between them. CDR3 length: 13 amino acids. CDR3 sequence reads: CASSFPTSYEQYF. The CDR3 DNA sequence: TGTGCCAGCAGTTTTCCCACCTCCTACGAGCAGTACTTC.

This clone has more than one count but fewer than ten. V gene TRBV6-5 combines with J gene TRBJ2-7; possible D gene TRBD2, 6 bases. Germline V gene lookup returns CDR1 MNHEY and CDR2 SVGAGI. This CDR3 has 13 residues. Between the trimmed V and J ends, which lost 10 bases and 2 bases, there was a span of 15 bases. CDR3 region: CATSRRGAYEQYF. CDR3 bases: TGTGCCACTTCACGGAGGGGTGCCTACGAGCAGTACTTC.

This chain links TRBV11-3 with TRBJ2-1, with 7 nucleotides matching TRBD2. Germline V CDR1 and CDR2: SGHNT, YENEEA. Trimming at V came to 5 bases and at J to 5 bases, leaving 3 bases not matched to a gene. This CDR3 has 13 residues. CDR3 residues: CASSPSGNNEQFF. The CDR3 DNA sequence: TGTGCCAGCAGCCCTAGCGGCAACAATGAGCAGTTCTTC.

This chain connects TRBV14 to TRBJ1-2, with D perhaps TRBD1 (6 bases). The CDR3 has 15 residues. The germline CDR1 and CDR2 sequences are SGHDN and FVKESK. V dropped 0 bases and J dropped 4 bases, with 12 bases sitting between them. The DNA of the CDR3 is TGTGCCAGCAGCCAAGATCGGGGGGCACCCTATGGCTACACCTTC. It encodes CASSQDRGAPYGYTF.

This chain links TRBV19 with TRBJ1-5; D is ambiguous. The ends were cut back, 5 bases at V and 2 bases at J, with 7 bases in the middle. This CDR3 is 13 amino acids long. Germline lookup yields CDR1 LNHDA and CDR2 SQIVND (reference sequence). The CDR3 here is CASSSWGNQPQHF. CDR3 nucleotide sequence: TGTGCCAGTAGTTCTTGGGGCAATCAGCCCCAGCATTTT.

This chain joins TRBV11-1 and TRBJ1-2; maybe TRBD1 (6 bases). Trimming left V 3 bases short and J 1 base short, with 9 bases between. Germline CDR1 is SGHAT and CDR2 is FQDESV (reference sequence). CDR3 length: 14 residues. CDR3 bases: TGTGCCAGCAGCTTCGGAGGGGGTAACTATGGCTACACCTTC. This codes for CASSFGGGNYGYTF.

This chain's CDR3 is CASSVRGTEAFF. DNA for the CDR3: TGTGCCAGCAGTGTTAGGGGGACTGAAGCTTTCTTT. The chain recombines TRBV2 with TRBJ1-1, with D possibly matching TRBD1 (6 bases). Trimming left V 4 bases short and J 5 bases short, with 8 bases between. This CDR3 region has 12 residues. Germline CDR1 is SNHLY and CDR2 is FYNNEI. Variable domain in full (rest from reference TRBV2 and TRBJ1-1): EPEVTQTPSHQVTQMGQEVILRCVPISNHLYFYWYRQILGQKVEFLVSFYNNEISEKSEIFDDQFSVERPDGSNFTLKIRSTKLEDSAMYFCASSVRGTEAFFGQGTRLTVV.

This chain joins TRBV28 and TRBJ1-1; 8 nucleotides match TRBD1. The CDR3 covers 17 residues. Germline CDR1 is MDHEN and CDR2 is SYDVKM. The V gene end was trimmed by 7 bases and the J gene end by 8 bases; junction bases not matched to a gene: 21. The CDR3 spells CASIPPAGRGQYGEAFF. In DNA form, the CDR3 reads TGTGCCAGCATTCCCCCTGCCGGCAGGGGGCAATATGGGGAAGCTTTCTTT.

CDR3 region: CASSQEVPRPGTQYF. The CDR3 DNA sequence: TGTGCCAGCAGCCAAGAGGTCCCCAGGCCTGGTACGCAGTATTTT. The chain carries TRBV3-1 (or the pseudogene TRBV3-2) and TRBJ2-3, with D hard to call. The CDR3 length is 15 residues. Per the germline V gene, CDR1 is LGHDT and CDR2 is YNNKEL (reference sequence). V was cut by 0 bases and J by 8 bases, with 15 bases left in between.

This clone was observed a single time. J is TRBJ1-2 and V is TRBV19; unclear D gene. V gave up 3 bases and J gave up 1 base, with 12 bases separating them. This CDR3 is built from 15 residues. CDR1 and CDR2 from the germline V gene are LNHDA and SQIVND (reference sequence). CDR3 in DNA: TGTGCCAGTAGTATGGAAAGGGATGGTAACTATGGCTACACCTTC. The encoded protein is CASSMERDGNYGYTF.

This chain links TRBV13 with TRBJ1-2; D ambiguous. Germline V gene data show CDR1 as PRHDT and CDR2 as FYEKMQ (reference sequence). Trimming pared 2 bases from V and 8 bases from J, leaving 15 bases between. The CDR3 is 14 residues long. CDR3 DNA: TGTGCCAGCAGCTTAATCGGGCTGGCCGGGGGCTACACCTTC. Translating it yields CASSLIGLAGGYTF.

This chain links TRBV28 with TRBJ1-5; D gene ambiguous. Germline values: CDR1 MDHEN, CDR2 SYDVKM. The V gene lost 2 bases and the J gene lost 6 bases, with 11 bases spanning the gap. CDR3 size: 14 residues. The CDR3 nucleotides read TGTGCCAGCAGTTTAAGGCAGGCCGCTCAGCCCCAGCATTTT. Its protein is CASSLRQAAQPQHF. Supplemented by reference TRBV28 and TRBJ1-5, the full variable domain reads DVKVTQSSRYLVKRTGEKVFLECVQDMDHENMFWYRQDPGLGLRLIYFSYDVKMKEKGDIPEGYSVSREKKERFSLILESASTNQTSMYLCASSLRQAAQPQHFGDGTRLSIL.

CDR3 nucleotides: TGTGCCAGCTCACCACAACAGGGTGGGGGTTCGGAAAAACTGTTTTTT. Encoded protein: CASSPQQGGGSEKLFF. The chain has TRBV18 and TRBJ1-4; perhaps TRBD1 as D (6 bases). The V end was cut by 1 base, the J end by 8 bases, with 17 bases between. CDR1 and CDR2 from the germline V gene are KGHSH and LQKENI. The CDR3 runs 16 residues.

The rearrangement joins TRBV14 to TRBJ1-1; D uncertain. Germline CDR1 SGHDN, CDR2 FVKESK. Trimming took off 1 base at V and 0 bases at J, with 9 bases between the two ends. The CDR3 sequence is 15 residues long. The chain's CDR3 is CASSQGSGLNTEAFF. The CDR3 DNA sequence: TGTGCCAGCAGCCAAGGCAGCGGTCTGAACACTGAAGCTTTCTTT.

Written as DNA, the CDR3 is TGTGCCAGCAGCTCTACTAGCGGGGGGGCCACGACCCAGTACTTC. Protein product: CASSSTSGGATTQYF. The chain recombines TRBV11-2 with TRBJ2-5, with 13 bases fitting TRBD2. Germline CDR1 SGHAT, CDR2 FQNNGV. The length of the CDR3 is 15 residues. V was clipped by 4 bases and J by 7 bases; unmatched bases: 6.

The genes are TRBV7-3 and TRBJ2-6; the D gene is possibly TRBD1 (6 bases). CDR3 length: 16 amino acids. V lost 2 bases to trimming and J lost 2 bases, with 10 bases between them. Per the germline V gene, CDR1 is SGHTA and CDR2 is FQGTGA. CDR3 nucleotide sequence: TGTGCCAGCAGCTTACGCCGACAGGCTGGGGCCAACGTCCTGACTTTC. This gives the protein CASSLRRQAGANVLTF. Drawing the rest from reference TRBV7-3 and TRBJ2-6, the complete variable domain is GAGVSQTPSNKVTEKGKYVELRCDPISGHTALYWYRQSLGQGPEFLIYFQGTGAADDSGLPNDRFFAVRPEGSVSTLKIQRTERGDSAVYLCASSLRRQAGANVLTFGAGSRLTVL.

This chain connects TRBV9 to TRBJ1-2; D is possibly TRBD1 (5 bases). The CDR3 is 17 amino acids. The V and J ends lost 0 bases and 8 bases respectively, with 23 bases between them. Looked up from germline, CDR1 is SGDLS and CDR2 is YYNGEE. The CDR3 protein is CASSVESGPGSVTGYTF. The DNA of the CDR3 is TGTGCCAGCAGCGTAGAAAGCGGGCCAGGGAGTGTGACCGGCTACACCTTC.